These T cell receptor beta chains were read from a single sample in a study of cytomegalovirus exposure and HLA in healthy donors. The protocol was immunoSEQ multiplex PCR, while the TCRdb copy is restricted to in-frame clones and leaves out a portion. Of 190,000 or so clones in the sample, approximately 80% are singletons; the top ten hold around 15%. Input material: PBMCs. These receptors all come from a woman between 25 and 40 years old in good health and CMV-seropositive. The CDR3 runs from the conserved cysteine through the conserved F or W. A D gene is named only where the DNA matches it firmly. The listing skips clone size in some rows; elsewhere it reads once, few, many or a size class.

v_gene,j_gene,abundance,len,d_gene,CDR3aa,CDR3nt
TRBV28,TRBJ1-5,.,18,.,CASSFFRYRVSSNQPQHF,TGTGCCAGCAGTTTTTTCCGGTACAGGGTGAGTAGCAATCAGCCCCAGCATTTT
TRBV27,TRBJ1-2,.,15,TRBD1,CASRELTGGSYGYTF,TGTGCCAGCAGAGAATTGACAGGGGGCAGCTATGGCTACACCTTC
TRBV6-6,TRBJ1-1,.,16,TRBD1,CASSYGRGSRGTEAFF,TGTGCCAGCAGTTACGGTAGGGGGAGCAGGGGGACTGAAGCTTTCTTT
TRBV13,TRBJ2-7,few,14,.,CASSSGGGYYEQYF,TGTGCCAGCAGCTCCGGAGGGGGCTATTACGAGCAGTACTTC
TRBV10-3,TRBJ1-5,.,13,.,CASPREAIQPQHF,TGTGCCAGCCCTCGGGAGGCCATTCAGCCCCAGCATTTT
TRBV4-2,TRBJ2-3,.,14,TRBD1,CASSQRDREGTQYF,TGTGCCAGCAGCCAACGGGACAGGGAAGGTACGCAGTATTTT
TRBV5-1,TRBJ2-1,.,16,TRBD2,CASSLLGTSGANEQFF,TGCGCCAGCAGCTTACTTGGGACTAGCGGGGCGAATGAGCAGTTCTTC
TRBV5-1,TRBJ2-6,.,19,TRBD1,CASSLVALGTGSGANVLTF,TGCGCCAGCAGCTTGGTGGCCCTTGGGACAGGGAGTGGGGCCAACGTCCTGACTTTC
TRBV5-1,TRBJ2-5,.,15,TRBD2,CASSQLAGMGETQYF,TGCGCCAGCAGCCAGCTAGCGGGGATGGGAGAGACCCAGTACTTC
TRBV6-5,TRBJ2-3,.,11,.,CASRATDTQYF,TGTGCCAGCAGGGCCACGGATACGCAGTATTTT
TRBV15,TRBJ1-4,.,16,TRBD1,CATSREGEGAREKLFF,TGTGCCACCAGCAGAGAAGGAGAGGGGGCGCGTGAAAAACTGTTTTTT
TRBV28,TRBJ1-3,.,14,.,CASSLVGQGNTIYF,TGTGCCAGCAGTTTAGTTGGGCAAGGAAACACCATATATTTT
TRBV5-4,TRBJ2-1,.,15,TRBD2,CASSLTSGTYNEQFF,TGTGCCAGCAGTTTGACTAGCGGGACTTACAATGAGCAGTTCTTC
TRBV15,TRBJ2-1,.,15,TRBD2,CATSRDHSGGNEQFF,TGTGCCACCAGCAGAGACCACTCGGGAGGGAATGAGCAGTTCTTC
TRBV5-5,TRBJ1-5,once,13,.,CASSSRDNQPQHF,TGTGCCAGCAGCTCGAGGGATAATCAGCCCCAGCATTTT
TRBV20-1,TRBJ2-7,.,11,.,CSAPRPGVQYF,TGCAGTGCTCCCCGTCCCGGGGTGCAGTACTTC
TRBV6-1,TRBJ2-3,.,16,TRBD2,CASSARLAGNTDTQYF,TGTGCCAGCAGTGCCAGACTAGCGGGAAACACAGATACGCAGTATTTT
TRBV27,TRBJ2-7,.,13,TRBD1,CASRAGGYYEQYF,TGTGCCAGCAGGGCAGGGGGCTACTACGAGCAGTACTTC
TRBV28,TRBJ2-3,.,17,.,CASRQTGMVMGSDTQYF,TGTGCCAGCAGGCAAACAGGGATGGTAATGGGCTCAGATACGCAGTATTTT
TRBV28,TRBJ1-4,.,20,.,CASTLQPPGGIPHPNEKLFF,TGTGCCAGCACCCTACAGCCACCGGGGGGGATACCCCACCCTAATGAAAAACTGTTTTTT
TRBV6-5,TRBJ2-7,.,13,TRBD1,CASSKDRAYEQYF,TGTGCCAGCAGCAAGGACAGGGCCTACGAGCAGTACTTC
TRBV6-5,TRBJ1-2,.,13,.,CASTPGAGDGYTF,TGTGCCAGCACTCCGGGGGCGGGGGACGGCTACACCTTC
TRBV9,TRBJ2-6,.,14,.,CASTAGSGANVLTF,TGTGCCAGCACCGCGGGCTCTGGGGCCAACGTCCTGACTTTC
TRBV27,TRBJ1-5,.,15,TRBD1,CASREGQERGQPQHF,TGTGCCAGCAGGGAAGGACAGGAGAGGGGTCAGCCCCAGCATTTT
TRBV9,TRBJ2-2,.,16,TRBD1,CASSARLGQGSGELFF,TGTGCCAGCAGCGCACGATTGGGACAGGGGTCCGGGGAGCTGTTTTTT
TRBV7-2,TRBJ2-7,.,15,TRBD2,CASSLGLASTYEQYF,TGTGCCAGCAGCTTGGGACTAGCGTCAACCTACGAGCAGTACTTC
TRBV11-1,TRBJ2-7,.,16,.,CASSLVSRDRMYEQYF,TGTGCCAGCAGCTTAGTATCTCGTGACAGAATGTACGAGCAGTACTTC
TRBV13,TRBJ2-1,.,14,TRBD2,CASLSSGRPHEQFF,TGTGCCAGTCTCTCTAGCGGGAGGCCCCATGAGCAGTTCTTC
TRBV7-2,TRBJ1-1,.,15,.,CASTPQGLRSTEAFF,TGTGCCAGCACCCCTCAGGGGCTCAGGAGCACTGAAGCTTTCTTT
TRBV7-6,TRBJ2-3,.,18,TRBD2,CASSSRTSGVGVTDTQYF,TGTGCCAGCAGCTCGAGGACTAGCGGGGTTGGTGTCACAGATACGCAGTATTTT
TRBV6-5,TRBJ2-7,once,13,.,CASSPLPAYEQYF,TGTGCCAGCTCACCCCTACCCGCCTACGAGCAGTACTTC
TRBV27,TRBJ2-1,.,14,TRBD1,CASSLGTGVNEQFF,TGTGCCAGCAGTTTAGGGACAGGGGTCAATGAGCAGTTCTTC
TRBV5-1,TRBJ2-1,.,15,TRBD2,CASSNIAGGHGEQFF,TGCGCCAGCAGTAATATAGCGGGAGGGCATGGTGAGCAGTTCTTC
TRBV28,TRBJ1-5,.,16,.,CASSLRSGDSNQPQHF,TGTGCCAGCAGTTTACGGTCGGGGGATAGCAATCAGCCCCAGCATTTT
TRBV6-6,TRBJ1-5,.,14,.,CASSYAAANQPQHF,TGTGCCAGCAGTTACGCGGCAGCAAATCAGCCCCAGCATTTT
TRBV28,TRBJ1-2,.,15,TRBD1,CASSLPQGAHNGYTF,TGTGCCAGCAGTCTCCCCCAGGGGGCACATAATGGCTACACCTTC
TRBV27,TRBJ1-4,.,15,TRBD1,CASSFGTVPNEKLFF,TGTGCCAGCAGTTTCGGGACAGTCCCTAATGAAAAACTGTTTTTT
TRBV6-1,TRBJ2-1,once,14,.,CASSTLASYNEQFF,TGTGCCAGCAGCACTCTAGCCTCCTACAATGAGCAGTTCTTC
TRBV27,TRBJ1-4,.,14,.,CASSLSRGIEKLFF,TGTGCCAGCAGTTTATCTCGGGGTATCGAAAAACTGTTTTTT
TRBV7-9,TRBJ2-2,few,16,.,CASSHRPGPTTGELFF,TGTGCCAGCAGCCACCGACCGGGTCCGACCACCGGGGAGCTGTTTTTT
TRBV28,TRBJ2-1,.,13,.,CASMREVRNEQFF,TGTGCCAGCATGCGGGAAGTCCGCAATGAGCAGTTCTTC
TRBV11-2,TRBJ1-3,.,16,.,CASSPRQRDSGNTIYF,TGTGCCAGCAGCCCCCGGCAACGGGACTCTGGAAACACCATATATTTT
TRBV19,TRBJ1-5,few,15,.,CASSSAQGYNQPQHF,TGTGCCAGTAGTTCGGCCCAGGGGTACAATCAGCCCCAGCATTTT
TRBV6-6,TRBJ1-1,.,13,TRBD1,CASRTGWKLEAFF,TGTGCCAGCAGGACAGGGTGGAAACTTGAAGCTTTCTTT
TRBV5-1,TRBJ2-1,.,15,.,CASSLGLRQVGEQFF,TGCGCCAGCAGCTTGGGCCTCCGACAGGTCGGTGAGCAGTTCTTC